Included here is one TCR beta chain sequence, with context. V dropped 10 bases and J dropped 2; count of bases not matched to a gene: 13. Germline CDR1 reads LNHDA; CDR2 reads SQIVND (reference sequence). The CDR3 loop spans 16 amino acids. Some clones are missing from TCRdb's copy, which holds only in-frame ones; the method was immunoSEQ multiplex PCR. Of around 190,000 clones in the sample, 80% to 90% were seen once. This sample was included in a study of T cell responses to AZD1222 COVID-19 vaccine. The material sequenced was peripheral blood, taken 28 days after the second AZD1222 dose. The gene calls are TRBV19 and TRBJ1-3; 8 bases agree with TRBD1. The clonotype was recovered from an adult who received the AZD1222 COVID-19 vaccine. The CDR3 loop is CAIGGERRGPGNTIYF. The DNA for the CDR3 is TGTGCCATCGGAGGAGAACGCAGGGGGCCTGGAAACACCATATATTTT. The whole variable domain, filled in from reference TRBV19 and TRBJ1-3, reads DGGITQSPKYLFRKEGQNVTLSCEQNLNHDAMYWYRQDPGQGLRLIYYSQIVNDFQKGDIAEGYSVSREKKESFPLTVTSAQKNPTAFYLCAIGGERRGPGNTIYFGEGSWLTVV.